This TCR beta chain was identified during a study of PD-L1 blockade in urothelial cancer (dated by TCRdb to 2015 to 2018). Broadly, across the study: Therapy was started in the mid-2010s for all patients, and atezolizumab 1,200 mg was administered intravenously every 3 weeks. Blood samples were analyzed at two time points: 3 weeks after treatment start (second dose) and 6 weeks after treatment start. An ECOG performance status of 0 or 1 was recorded for the patients, and 0 to 3 prior chemotherapy regimens had been received by the patients. Pretreatment blood TCR-seq was available for under 35 patients, at least one posttreatment blood collection was obtained for roughly 24 patients, and tumor TCR-seq was available for roughly 24 patients. Blood samples gave a median of approximately 150,000 T cells and under 85,000 unique TCRs, with a median clonality of roughly 0.08. Pretreatment tumor samples and matched peripheral blood, collected serially before and after atezolizumab treatment, underwent TCR sequencing. In the same patients who had TCR sequencing, pretreatment tumors also underwent whole exome sequencing and RNA sequencing. The study, an exploratory multi-omic analysis, examined somatic, immune and clinical correlates of response to PD-L1 blockade with atezolizumab in urothelial cancer. Durable clinical benefit was defined as a progression-free survival longer than 6 months, and TCR features were additionally tested against progression-free survival and overall survival. Several patients achieved durable clinical benefit and approximately 20 did not. About 85% of the 29 patients were males with bladder-origin urothelial cancer, and about 65% of the roughly 29 reported a prior smoking history. What the study reported, not specific to this receptor: Greater expansion of tumor-associated TCR clones in peripheral blood 3 weeks after the start of treatment was observed in patients with durable benefit (n of about 20, p = 0.022). Because the sample size was small (n of about 29) and many exploratory analyses were performed, the results are intended to be hypothesis-generating. A pretreatment peripheral blood TCR clonality below the median was linked to improved progression-free and overall survival.

A total of 29 patients with locally advanced or metastatic urothelial carcinoma, treated at Memorial Sloan Kettering on a trial protocol, made up the cohort. Peripheral blood mononuclear cells were collected pretreatment and during treatment, at between 1 and 8 total time points per patient. The Qiagen DNeasy Blood extraction kit was used to purify genomic DNA from total PBMCs and from tumor samples. PBMCs were collected pretreatment and during treatment and were isolated and stored as previously described. As for this clone: Which antigen it targets is not known. No base-level quality is on record; no much larger clone is a single base apart.

Synthetic TCR analog templates were spiked into each PCR so that absolute template abundance could be estimated from read counts. The immunoSEQ assay was used to amplify TCRbeta CDR3 regions from genomic DNA with bias-controlled V and J gene primers. Sequencing of rearranged TCRbeta segments was performed at approximately 20X coverage. Regarding the original processing steps: Clustering was used to correct sequencing errors, and CDR3s were annotated against IMGT to assign V, D and J genes. Downstream analyses used only productive TCRbeta rearrangements and left out out-of-frame or stop-codon sequences. Clonality was calculated as one minus the Shannon entropy normalized by the log of the number of unique productive sequences. Fisher's exact test with Benjamini-Hochberg correction, using a cutoff of adjusted p below 0.01, was how clones that differed between time points or between blood and tumor were identified. TCRdb obtained this table from immuneACCESS and retained in-frame rearrangements with V and J assigned. These tables miss some clones; where compared with another copy, unresolved V genes account for less than half of the shortfall, and the remainder is unexplained. That table furnishes V, J and clone size, whereas the DNA furnished D and trimming. The sample profile shows about 100,000 clones; 91% of them were found once. Of the sample, approximately 0.88% falls within the top ten clones.

Spanning cysteine to phenylalanine, the CDR3 consists of 18 amino acids. Only the CDR3 part of the read is kept: 54 bases, read in frame from the first base. Trimming accounts for 4 bases at V and 6 bases at J, while the number of junction bases matched to no gene is 11. Based on the germline V gene, the CDR1 and CDR2 sequences are SGHRS and YFSETQ. The TCR comes from a woman of 80 years or more with urothelial cancer. This sample comprised PBMCs, obtained around atezolizumab (anti-PD-L1) treatment. This sequence uses TRBV5-1 and TRBJ2-2; 14 bases in between match TRBD2. The CDR3 sequence is CASSPGTSGRGGSGELFF. The DNA is TGCGCCAGCAGCCCAGGGACTAGCGGGAGAGGTGGTTCCGGGGAGCTGTTTTTT.